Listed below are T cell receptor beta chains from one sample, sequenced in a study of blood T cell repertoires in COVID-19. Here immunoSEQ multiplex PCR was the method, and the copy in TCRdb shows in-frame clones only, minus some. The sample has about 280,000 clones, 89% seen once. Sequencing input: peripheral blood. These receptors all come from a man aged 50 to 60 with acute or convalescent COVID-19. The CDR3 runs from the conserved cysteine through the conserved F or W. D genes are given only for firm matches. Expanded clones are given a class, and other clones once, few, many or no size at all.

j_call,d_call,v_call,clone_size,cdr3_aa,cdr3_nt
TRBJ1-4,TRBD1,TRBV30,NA,CAWSRQGAGTNEKLFF,TGTGCCTGGAGTCGCCAGGGGGCGGGTACTAATGAAAAACTGTTTTTT
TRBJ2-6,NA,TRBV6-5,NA,CASKDGAGANVLTF,TGTGCCAGCAAGGACGGGGCTGGGGCCAACGTCCTGACTTTC
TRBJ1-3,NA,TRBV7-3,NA,CASSLGQSDTIYF,TGTGCCAGCAGCCTCGGACAGTCAGACACCATATATTTT
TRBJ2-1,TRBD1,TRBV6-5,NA,CASSWRQGEYYEQFF,TGTGCCAGCAGTTGGCGACAGGGAGAGTACTATGAGCAGTTCTTC
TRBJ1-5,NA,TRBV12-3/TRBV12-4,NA,CASSQGSQPQHF,TGTGCCAGCAGTCAGGGATCTCAGCCCCAGCATTTT
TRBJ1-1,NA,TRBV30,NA,CAWGGSRAEAFF,TGTGCCTGGGGTGGGAGTCGCGCTGAAGCTTTCTTT
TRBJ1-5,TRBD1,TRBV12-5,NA,CASGPGTGPSNQPQHF,TGTGCTAGTGGACCCGGGACAGGCCCTTCCAATCAGCCCCAGCATTTT
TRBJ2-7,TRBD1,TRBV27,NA,CASSFGDRGEQYF,TGTGCCAGCAGTTTTGGGGACAGAGGCGAGCAGTACTTC
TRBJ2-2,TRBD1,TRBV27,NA,CASPLLDRGLANGELFF,TGTGCCAGCCCTCTCTTGGACAGGGGGCTTGCGAACGGGGAGCTGTTTTTT
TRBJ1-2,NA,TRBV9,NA,CASSVAGPRVSAGYTF,TGTGCCAGCAGCGTAGCGGGTCCTCGGGTGAGTGCTGGCTACACCTTC
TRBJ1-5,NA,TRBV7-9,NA,CASSFSGVDQPQHF,TGTGCCAGCAGCTTTTCGGGGGTTGATCAGCCCCAGCATTTT
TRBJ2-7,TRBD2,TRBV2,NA,CASTGGNVEQYF,TGTGCCAGCACCGGGGGGAACGTCGAGCAGTACTTC
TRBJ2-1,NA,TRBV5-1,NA,CASSGGIVTNEQFF,TGCGCCAGCAGTGGCGGCATCGTGACCAATGAGCAGTTCTTC
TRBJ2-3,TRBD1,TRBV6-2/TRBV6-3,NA,CASSPRDSGTDTQYF,TGTGCCAGCAGCCCACGGGACAGCGGCACAGATACGCAGTATTTT
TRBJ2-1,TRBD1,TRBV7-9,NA,CASSSGQAPLGYNEQFF,TGTGCCAGCAGTTCGGGACAGGCCCCCCTGGGCTACAATGAGCAGTTCTTC
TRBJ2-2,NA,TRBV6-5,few,CASSYYRSGGELFF,TGTGCCAGCAGTTACTACAGGTCGGGTGGGGAGCTGTTTTTT
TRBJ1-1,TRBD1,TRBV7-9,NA,CASSLRGGTGVKTEAFF,TGTGCCAGCAGCTTAAGGGGCGGGACAGGGGTGAAGACTGAAGCTTTCTTT
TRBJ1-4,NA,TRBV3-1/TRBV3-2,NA,CASSSGVTEKLFF,TGTGCCAGCAGTTCAGGGGTTACTGAAAAACTGTTTTTT
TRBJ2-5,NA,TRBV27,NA,CASRGQGGETQYF,TGTGCCAGCAGGGGCCAGGGGGGAGAGACCCAGTACTTC
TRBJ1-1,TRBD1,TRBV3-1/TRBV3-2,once,CASSFTGATEAFF,TGTGCCAGCAGCTTTACAGGGGCCACTGAAGCTTTCTTT
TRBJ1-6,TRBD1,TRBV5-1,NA,CASSHGQGNSPLHF,TGCGCCAGCAGCCACGGACAGGGTAATTCACCCCTCCACTTT
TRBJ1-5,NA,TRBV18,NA,CASSPPTGLGQPQHF,TGTGCCAGCTCACCACCGACAGGTTTGGGCCAGCCCCAGCATTTT
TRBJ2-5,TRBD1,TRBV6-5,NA,CASSYGTGVETQYF,TGTGCCAGCAGTTACGGTACAGGGGTGGAGACCCAGTACTTC
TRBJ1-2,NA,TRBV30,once,CAWDTNSNGYTF,TGTGCCTGGGATACAAATAGCAATGGCTACACCTTC
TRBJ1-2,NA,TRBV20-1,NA,CSAAVTYGYTF,TGCAGTGCGGCGGTGACCTATGGCTACACCTTC
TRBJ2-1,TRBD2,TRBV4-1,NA,CASSQEGLAGEQFF,TGCGCCAGCAGCCAAGAGGGACTAGCGGGGGAGCAGTTCTTC
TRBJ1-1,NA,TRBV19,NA,CASSIKGETEAFF,TGTGCCAGTAGTATTAAAGGAGAGACTGAAGCTTTCTTT
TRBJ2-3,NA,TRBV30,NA,CAWSPLGPDTQYF,TGTGCCTGGAGTCCACTGGGCCCAGATACGCAGTATTTT
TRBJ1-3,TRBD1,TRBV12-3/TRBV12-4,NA,CASSLTGGNTIYF,TGTGCCAGCAGTTTGACAGGGGGAAACACCATATATTTT
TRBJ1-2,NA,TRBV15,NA,CATSRDGGGTGYTF,TGTGCCACCAGCAGAGATGGGGGAGGTACCGGCTACACCTTC
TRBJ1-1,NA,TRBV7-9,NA,CASSLEAGAEAFF,TGTGCCAGCAGCTTGGAGGCAGGGGCTGAAGCTTTCTTT
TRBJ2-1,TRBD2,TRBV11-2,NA,CASSRRGASYNEQFF,TGTGCCAGCAGCCGGCGGGGGGCCTCCTACAATGAGCAGTTCTTC
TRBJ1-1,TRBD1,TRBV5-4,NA,CASSLEGARTEAFF,TGTGCCAGCAGCTTGGAGGGGGCGCGCACTGAAGCTTTCTTT
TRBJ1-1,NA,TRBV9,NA,CASSVEHGSLGTEAFF,TGTGCCAGCAGCGTAGAGCACGGCTCCCTAGGCACTGAAGCTTTCTTT
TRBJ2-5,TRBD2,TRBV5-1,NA,CASSLGLAGKNQETQYF,TGCGCCAGCAGCTTGGGTCTAGCGGGGAAAAACCAAGAGACCCAGTACTTC
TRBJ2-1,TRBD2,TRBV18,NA,CASSPGLAGNEQFF,TGTGCCAGCTCACCCGGACTAGCGGGGAATGAGCAGTTCTTC
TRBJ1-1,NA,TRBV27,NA,CASRLKTGQKNTEAFF,TGTGCCAGCAGACTCAAAACGGGACAAAAGAACACTGAAGCTTTCTTT
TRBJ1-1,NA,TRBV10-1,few,CASSVGQNTEAFF,TGCGCCAGCAGTGTTGGACAGAACACTGAAGCTTTCTTT
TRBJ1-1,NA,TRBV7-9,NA,CASTPHRQNTEAFF,TGTGCCAGCACCCCCCACAGGCAAAACACTGAAGCTTTCTTT
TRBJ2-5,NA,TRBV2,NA,CASSQRSQETQYF,TGTGCCAGCAGTCAGCGGTCCCAAGAGACCCAGTACTTC
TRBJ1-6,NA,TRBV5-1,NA,CASSSQSMSRYNSPLHF,TGCGCCAGCAGCTCCCAATCGATGTCGCGTTATAATTCACCCCTCCACTTT
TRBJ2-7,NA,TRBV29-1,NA,CSVQTYEQYF,TGCAGCGTTCAGACCTACGAGCAGTACTTC
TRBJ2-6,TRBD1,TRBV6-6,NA,CASSPGTGRSSGANVLTF,TGTGCCAGCAGTCCGGGGACAGGGAGGAGCTCTGGGGCCAACGTCCTGACTTTC
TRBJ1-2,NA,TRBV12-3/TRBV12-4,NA,CASSLGLSYTF,TGTGCCAGCAGTTTAGGTCTTAGCTACACCTTC
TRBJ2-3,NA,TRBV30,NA,CAWSVGVDTQYF,TGTGCCTGGAGTGTCGGGGTGGATACGCAGTATTTT
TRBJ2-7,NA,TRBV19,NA,CASSLSPSYEQYF,TGTGCCAGTAGTCTTTCCCCCTCCTACGAGCAGTACTTC
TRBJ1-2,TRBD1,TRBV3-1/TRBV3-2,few,CASSQDQGTVYGYTF,TGTGCCAGCAGCCAAGACCAGGGGACAGTCTATGGCTACACCTTC
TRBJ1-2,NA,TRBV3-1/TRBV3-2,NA,CASSPGALLGYTF,TGTGCCAGCAGCCCTGGGGCCCTCCTTGGCTACACCTTC
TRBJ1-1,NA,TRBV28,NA,CASTLSGGFTEAFF,TGTGCCAGCACTCTTAGTGGGGGGTTCACTGAAGCTTTCTTT
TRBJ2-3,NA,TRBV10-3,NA,CAISGGRTDTQYF,TGTGCCATCAGTGGTGGTAGAACAGATACGCAGTATTTT
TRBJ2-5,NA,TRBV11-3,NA,CASSVREQETQYF,TGTGCCAGCAGCGTACGCGAGCAAGAGACCCAGTACTTC
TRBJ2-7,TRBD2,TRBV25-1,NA,CASSLAGTVVYEQYF,TGTGCCAGCAGCCTAGCGGGGACAGTAGTCTACGAGCAGTACTTC